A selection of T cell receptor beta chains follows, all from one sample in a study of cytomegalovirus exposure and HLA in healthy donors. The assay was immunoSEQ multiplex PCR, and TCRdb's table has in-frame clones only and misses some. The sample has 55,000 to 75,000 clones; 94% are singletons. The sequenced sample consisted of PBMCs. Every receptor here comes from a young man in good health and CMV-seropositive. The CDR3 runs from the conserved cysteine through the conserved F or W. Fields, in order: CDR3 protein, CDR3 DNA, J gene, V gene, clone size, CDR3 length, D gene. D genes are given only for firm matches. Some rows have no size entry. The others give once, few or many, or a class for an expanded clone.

CDR3aa: CASSLNPTSDSHSYNEQFF; CDR3nt: TGTGCCAGCAGTTTAAATCCCACCTCGGACAGCCACTCCTACAATGAGCAGTTCTTC; j_gene: TRBJ2-1; v_gene: TRBV27; abundance: once; len: 19; d_gene: -
CDR3aa: CASSLVGTGYQETQYF; CDR3nt: TGTGCCAGCAGCTTGGTTGGGACAGGGTACCAAGAGACCCAGTACTTC; j_gene: TRBJ2-5; v_gene: TRBV5-8; abundance: -; len: 16; d_gene: TRBD1
CDR3aa: CASSLGAGRGTEAFF; CDR3nt: TGTGCCAGCAGCTTAGGGGCTGGGAGAGGGACTGAAGCTTTCTTT; j_gene: TRBJ1-1; v_gene: TRBV11-2; abundance: -; len: 15; d_gene: -
CDR3aa: CASSPTTTATFNEQYF; CDR3nt: TGTGCCAGCAGTCCTACTACAACCGCGACTTTTAACGAGCAGTACTTC; j_gene: TRBJ2-7; v_gene: TRBV28; abundance: -; len: 16; d_gene: -
CDR3aa: CASSLQGRGSPLHF; CDR3nt: TGTGCCAGCAGCTTACAGGGAAGGGGTTCACCCCTCCACTTT; j_gene: TRBJ1-6; v_gene: TRBV11-1; abundance: once; len: 14; d_gene: -
CDR3aa: CASSLTGYYGYTF; CDR3nt: TGTGCCAGCAGCTTGACAGGCTACTATGGCTACACCTTC; j_gene: TRBJ1-2; v_gene: TRBV7-9; abundance: -; len: 13; d_gene: -
CDR3aa: CASSSDRDQPQHF; CDR3nt: TGTGCCAGCAGCTCGGACAGGGACCAGCCCCAGCATTTT; j_gene: TRBJ1-5; v_gene: TRBV7-2; abundance: -; len: 13; d_gene: TRBD1
CDR3aa: CSVVNIMGTDRRATGGYTF; CDR3nt: TGCAGCGTTGTTAATATTATGGGTACGGACAGGCGGGCAACTGGTGGCTACACCTTC; j_gene: TRBJ1-2; v_gene: TRBV29-1; abundance: once; len: 19; d_gene: TRBD1
CDR3aa: CASSETGSTYGYTF; CDR3nt: TGTGCCAGCAGTGAAACCGGGAGCACCTATGGCTACACCTTC; j_gene: TRBJ1-2; v_gene: TRBV25-1; abundance: -; len: 14; d_gene: -
CDR3aa: CASSLAGAGLYNEQFF; CDR3nt: TGTGCCAGCAGCTTGGCCGGAGCGGGACTATACAATGAGCAGTTCTTC; j_gene: TRBJ2-1; v_gene: TRBV5-4; abundance: -; len: 16; d_gene: TRBD2
CDR3aa: CASQGTASYNEQFF; CDR3nt: TGTGCCAGCCAAGGGACAGCAAGCTACAATGAGCAGTTCTTC; j_gene: TRBJ2-1; v_gene: TRBV11-2; abundance: once; len: 14; d_gene: TRBD1
CDR3aa: CASNRQTNTEAFF; CDR3nt: TGTGCCAGCAACCGACAGACGAACACTGAAGCTTTCTTT; j_gene: TRBJ1-1; v_gene: TRBV6-6; abundance: -; len: 13; d_gene: -
CDR3aa: CASSLFYGTGGYNEQFF; CDR3nt: TGTGCCAGCAGTTTATTCTACGGGACAGGGGGGTACAATGAGCAGTTCTTC; j_gene: TRBJ2-1; v_gene: TRBV28; abundance: -; len: 17; d_gene: TRBD1
CDR3aa: CASSRKGVRINQPQHF; CDR3nt: TGTGCCAGCAGCCGTAAGGGGGTTAGGATAAATCAGCCCCAGCATTTT; j_gene: TRBJ1-5; v_gene: TRBV28; abundance: -; len: 16; d_gene: -
CDR3aa: CASSPHSGGASETQYF; CDR3nt: TGTGCCAGCAGTCCTCACAGCGGGGGGGCGTCAGAGACCCAGTACTTC; j_gene: TRBJ2-5; v_gene: TRBV28; abundance: -; len: 16; d_gene: TRBD2
CDR3aa: CASSLNTGELFF; CDR3nt: TGTGCCAGCAGTCTGAACACCGGGGAGCTGTTTTTT; j_gene: TRBJ2-2; v_gene: TRBV27; abundance: -; len: 12; d_gene: -
CDR3aa: CASRLGGGNTEAFF; CDR3nt: TGTGCCAGCCGTCTGGGGGGGGGAAACACTGAAGCTTTCTTT; j_gene: TRBJ1-1; v_gene: TRBV6-1; abundance: -; len: 14; d_gene: -
CDR3aa: CASSIRGRSSYNEQFF; CDR3nt: TGTGCCAGCAGCATCAGGGGGCGCAGCTCCTACAATGAGCAGTTCTTC; j_gene: TRBJ2-1; v_gene: TRBV7-2; abundance: -; len: 16; d_gene: TRBD1
CDR3aa: CAWSVHSNQPQHF; CDR3nt: TGTGCCTGGAGTGTCCATAGCAATCAGCCCCAGCATTTT; j_gene: TRBJ1-5; v_gene: TRBV30; abundance: -; len: 13; d_gene: -
CDR3aa: CASSVQETQYF; CDR3nt: TGTGCCAGCAGCGTACAAGAGACCCAGTACTTC; j_gene: TRBJ2-5; v_gene: TRBV7-9; abundance: -; len: 11; d_gene: -
CDR3aa: CANSRQTTNEKLFF; CDR3nt: TGTGCCAACTCTCGACAGACAACTAATGAAAAACTGTTTTTT; j_gene: TRBJ1-4; v_gene: TRBV19; abundance: -; len: 14; d_gene: -
CDR3aa: CASRLKITRDRGWYNSPLHF; CDR3nt: TGTGCCAGCAGACTAAAGATTACCAGGGACAGGGGCTGGTATAATTCACCCCTCCACTTT; j_gene: TRBJ1-6; v_gene: TRBV28; abundance: -; len: 20; d_gene: TRBD1
CDR3aa: CASSVLAGGTDTQYF; CDR3nt: TGTGCCAGCAGTGTTCTAGCGGGGGGCACAGATACGCAGTATTTT; j_gene: TRBJ2-3; v_gene: TRBV6-4; abundance: -; len: 15; d_gene: TRBD2
CDR3aa: CATSRPTESWANEQFF; CDR3nt: TGTGCCACCAGCAGACCGACGGAATCGTGGGCCAATGAGCAGTTCTTC; j_gene: TRBJ2-1; v_gene: TRBV15; abundance: -; len: 16; d_gene: -
CDR3aa: CASSVGTAGNTIYF; CDR3nt: TGTGCCAGCAGCGTAGGGACAGCTGGAAACACCATATATTTT; j_gene: TRBJ1-3; v_gene: TRBV7-9; abundance: -; len: 14; d_gene: TRBD1
CDR3aa: CASSQDTNQDTQYF; CDR3nt: TGTGCCAGCAGCCAAGATACTAACCAAGATACGCAGTATTTT; j_gene: TRBJ2-3; v_gene: TRBV14; abundance: -; len: 14; d_gene: -
CDR3aa: CASSLGQGETQYF; CDR3nt: TGTGCCAGCAGCTTAGGACAGGGGGAGACCCAGTACTTC; j_gene: TRBJ2-5; v_gene: TRBV11-2; abundance: few; len: 13; d_gene: TRBD1
CDR3aa: CAWSGGRVDQETQYF; CDR3nt: TGTGCCTGGAGCGGGGGAAGGGTCGATCAAGAGACCCAGTACTTC; j_gene: TRBJ2-5; v_gene: TRBV30; abundance: -; len: 15; d_gene: -
CDR3aa: CASRGTGEAFF; CDR3nt: TGTGCCAGCAGAGGAACAGGGGAAGCTTTCTTT; j_gene: TRBJ1-1; v_gene: TRBV2; abundance: -; len: 11; d_gene: -
CDR3aa: CSDGQGADGYTF; CDR3nt: TGCAGCGACGGACAGGGGGCGGATGGCTACACCTTC; j_gene: TRBJ1-2; v_gene: TRBV29-1; abundance: -; len: 12; d_gene: TRBD1
CDR3aa: CASSVIQGAKENTEAFF; CDR3nt: TGTGCCAGTAGTGTAATACAGGGGGCAAAGGAGAACACTGAAGCTTTCTTT; j_gene: TRBJ1-1; v_gene: TRBV19; abundance: -; len: 17; d_gene: TRBD1
CDR3aa: CASSLFGGGADTQYF; CDR3nt: TGTGCCAGCAGCTTATTTGGCGGGGGGGCAGATACGCAGTATTTT; j_gene: TRBJ2-3; v_gene: TRBV7-2; abundance: -; len: 15; d_gene: TRBD2
CDR3aa: CASSFNLNGDWSYEQYF; CDR3nt: TGTGCCAGCAGTTTCAACCTCAATGGGGACTGGAGCTACGAGCAGTACTTC; j_gene: TRBJ2-7; v_gene: TRBV28; abundance: -; len: 17; d_gene: -
CDR3aa: CASSLQGRYQPQHF; CDR3nt: TGTGCCAGCAGTTTGCAGGGAAGGTATCAGCCCCAGCATTTT; j_gene: TRBJ1-5; v_gene: TRBV27; abundance: -; len: 14; d_gene: -
CDR3aa: CASSHPQFRDYDIDEQYF; CDR3nt: TGTGCCAGCAGCCACCCGCAATTCCGGGACTACGATATCGACGAGCAGTACTTC; j_gene: TRBJ2-7; v_gene: TRBV4-2; abundance: -; len: 18; d_gene: TRBD2
CDR3aa: CASSKGGDLTNYGYTF; CDR3nt: TGTGCCAGCAGCAAAGGCGGGGACCTAACTAACTATGGCTACACCTTC; j_gene: TRBJ1-2; v_gene: TRBV21-1; abundance: -; len: 16; d_gene: -
CDR3aa: CASSSTDRTSTQSYNEQFF; CDR3nt: TGTGCCAGCAGCTCAACGGACAGGACCTCCACACAATCCTACAATGAGCAGTTCTTC; j_gene: TRBJ2-1; v_gene: TRBV7-9; abundance: -; len: 19; d_gene: TRBD1
CDR3aa: CASSPQGNYGYTF; CDR3nt: TGTGCCAGCAGTCCGCAGGGAAACTATGGCTACACCTTC; j_gene: TRBJ1-2; v_gene: TRBV27; abundance: -; len: 13; d_gene: -
CDR3aa: CASSLGPGQGGYGYTF; CDR3nt: TGTGCCAGCAGCTTAGGCCCAGGACAGGGTGGCTATGGCTACACCTTC; j_gene: TRBJ1-2; v_gene: TRBV11-2; abundance: -; len: 16; d_gene: TRBD1
CDR3aa: CASSLGDSGIYNEQFF; CDR3nt: TGTGCCAGCAGCTTAGGGGATAGCGGGATTTACAATGAGCAGTTCTTC; j_gene: TRBJ2-1; v_gene: TRBV7-9; abundance: -; len: 16; d_gene: TRBD2
CDR3aa: CAWSRERNTEAFF; CDR3nt: TGTGCCTGGAGTAGGGAGAGAAACACTGAAGCTTTCTTT; j_gene: TRBJ1-1; v_gene: TRBV30; abundance: -; len: 13; d_gene: -
CDR3aa: CASSQGTGVPSYEQYF; CDR3nt: TGCGCCAGCAGCCAAGGGACAGGGGTACCCTCCTACGAGCAGTACTTC; j_gene: TRBJ2-7; v_gene: TRBV4-3; abundance: -; len: 16; d_gene: TRBD1
CDR3aa: CASSFPTGNNSPLHF; CDR3nt: TGTGCCAGCAGCTTCCCGACAGGGAATAATTCACCCCTCCACTTT; j_gene: TRBJ1-6; v_gene: TRBV11-2; abundance: -; len: 15; d_gene: TRBD1
CDR3aa: CASSLVPEAGGRTGELFF; CDR3nt: TGTGCCAGCAGCTTAGTACCCGAAGCGGGGGGAAGAACCGGGGAGCTGTTTTTT; j_gene: TRBJ2-2; v_gene: TRBV11-2; abundance: -; len: 18; d_gene: TRBD2
CDR3aa: CASSEAGGGNTIYF; CDR3nt: TGTGCCAGCAGTGAGGCAGGGGGAGGAAACACCATATATTTT; j_gene: TRBJ1-3; v_gene: TRBV2; abundance: -; len: 14; d_gene: TRBD1
CDR3aa: CASRGGFGRTNEKLFF; CDR3nt: TGCGCCAGCAGGGGGGGGTTCGGCAGAACTAATGAAAAACTGTTTTTT; j_gene: TRBJ1-4; v_gene: TRBV5-1; abundance: -; len: 16; d_gene: -
CDR3aa: CASSSGLAGAETQYF; CDR3nt: TGTGCCAGCAGTTCGGGACTAGCGGGAGCTGAGACCCAGTACTTC; j_gene: TRBJ2-5; v_gene: TRBV28; abundance: -; len: 15; d_gene: TRBD2
CDR3aa: CASRMKAAGNQPQHF; CDR3nt: TGTGCCAGCAGGATGAAGGCGGCAGGGAATCAGCCCCAGCATTTT; j_gene: TRBJ1-5; v_gene: TRBV6-5; abundance: -; len: 15; d_gene: -
CDR3aa: CASRDGGRNEQYF; CDR3nt: TGTGCCAGCAGGGACGGGGGTAGGAACGAGCAGTACTTC; j_gene: TRBJ2-7; v_gene: TRBV28; abundance: -; len: 13; d_gene: -
CDR3aa: CASSTSHRGGDEQYF; CDR3nt: TGTGCCAGCAGCACCTCTCACAGGGGCGGCGACGAGCAGTACTTC; j_gene: TRBJ2-7; v_gene: TRBV9; abundance: -; len: 15; d_gene: TRBD1
CDR3aa: CASRLWGTGLTEAFF; CDR3nt: TGTGCCAGCAGGCTCTGGGGGACAGGGCTGACTGAAGCTTTCTTT; j_gene: TRBJ1-1; v_gene: TRBV6-1; abundance: -; len: 15; d_gene: TRBD1
CDR3aa: CASSYTGTGPYEQYF; CDR3nt: TGTGCCAGCAGTTATACGGGGACAGGACCCTACGAGCAGTACTTC; j_gene: TRBJ2-7; v_gene: TRBV7-3; abundance: -; len: 15; d_gene: TRBD1
CDR3aa: CASSWGEVAGGDEQFF; CDR3nt: TGTGCCAGCAGCTGGGGCGAGGTAGCGGGGGGCGATGAGCAGTTCTTC; j_gene: TRBJ2-1; v_gene: TRBV7-9; abundance: -; len: 16; d_gene: TRBD2
CDR3aa: CASSVLGSGEGEQFF; CDR3nt: TGTGCCAGCAGCGTATTAGGTAGCGGAGAGGGTGAGCAGTTCTTC; j_gene: TRBJ2-1; v_gene: TRBV9; abundance: -; len: 15; d_gene: -
CDR3aa: CAMSPGDRTEAFF; CDR3nt: TGTGCCATGTCGCCGGGGGATCGGACTGAAGCTTTCTTT; j_gene: TRBJ1-1; v_gene: TRBV10-3; abundance: -; len: 13; d_gene: -
CDR3aa: CASSQDPGTGNTIYF; CDR3nt: TGCGCCAGCAGCCAAGATCCGGGGACTGGAAACACCATATATTTT; j_gene: TRBJ1-3; v_gene: TRBV4-3; abundance: -; len: 15; d_gene: -
CDR3aa: CASSAAGTGSTEAFF; CDR3nt: TGTGCCAGCAGCGCCGCCGGGACAGGGTCCACTGAAGCTTTCTTT; j_gene: TRBJ1-1; v_gene: TRBV11-3; abundance: -; len: 15; d_gene: TRBD1